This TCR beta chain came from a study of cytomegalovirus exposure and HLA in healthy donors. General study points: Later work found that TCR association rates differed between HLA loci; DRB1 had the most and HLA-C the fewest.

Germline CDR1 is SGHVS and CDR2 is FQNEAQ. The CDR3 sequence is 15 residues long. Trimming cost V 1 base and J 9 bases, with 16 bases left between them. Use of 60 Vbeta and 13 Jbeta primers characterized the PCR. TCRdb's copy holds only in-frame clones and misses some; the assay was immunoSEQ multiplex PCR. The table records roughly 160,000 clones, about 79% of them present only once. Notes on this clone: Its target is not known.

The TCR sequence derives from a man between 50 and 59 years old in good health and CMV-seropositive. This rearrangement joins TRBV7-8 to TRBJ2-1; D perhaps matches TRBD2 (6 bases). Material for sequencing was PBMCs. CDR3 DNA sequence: TGTGCCAGCAGCTTAGGTCGGGGCGGGAAAATTGAGCAGTTCTTC. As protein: CASSLGRGGKIEQFF. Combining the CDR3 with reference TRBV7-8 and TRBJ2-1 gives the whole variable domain GAGVSQSPRYKVAKRGQDVALRCDPISGHVSLFWYQQALGQGPEFLTYFQNEAQLDKSGLPSDRFFAERPEGSVSTLKIQRTQQEDSAVYLCASSLGRGGKIEQFFGPGTRLTVL.